This TCR beta chain is drawn from a study of blood T cell repertoires in COVID-19. Turning to the study itself: Samples of COVID-19 (acute and convalescent) were obtained from the United States, Italy and Spain. Nucleic acid was either cDNA or gDNA, and it came from T cells, B-cell-depleted T cells, or PBMCs.

Germline V lookup: CDR1 SQVTM, CDR2 ANQGSEA. Trimming stripped 4 bases from V and 16 bases from J, with 25 bases between. This CDR3 region has 14 residues. Clones were sequenced by immunoSEQ multiplex PCR, and TCRdb holds only the in-frame ones, with some missing. The sample shows more than 200,000 clones, around 86% of them seen only once. Adults between about 18 and 95 years of age took part from 24 US areas. The chain is built from TRBV29-1 and TRBJ1-4, with D unresolved. The sequence derives from a man aged 25 to 40 in a cohort exposed to, infected with or recovered from COVID-19 (not recorded which). Sample: PBMCs or T cells enriched from blood (not recorded which). This chain's CDR3 is CSVADGEGAYRRFF. In DNA, the CDR3 is TGCAGCGTTGCGGATGGGGAGGGTGCATACAGAAGGTTTTTT.